These T cell receptor beta chains were read from a single sample in a study of early T cells in non-severe SARS-CoV-2 infection. Using its own MiXCR run on the 5' RACE reads, TCRdb lists one record per CDR3 protein. The repertoire consists of roughly 29,000 distinct CDR3 sequences, with about 4.5% occurring once and the leading ten covering around 6%. The material sequenced was whole blood. These receptors originate from an adult who was a healthcare worker with PCR-confirmed SARS-CoV-2 infection or an uninfected control (not recorded which). The CDR3 runs from the conserved cysteine through the conserved F or W. D genes are given only for firm matches. Size values are once, few and many counts, or a class for expanded clones, and some rows have none.

D: -; size: many; J: TRBJ1-1; V: TRBV11-3; DNA: TGTGCCAGCAGCTTCGGGGGCAAAGCTTTCTTT; CDR3: CASSFGGKAFF
D: -; size: many; J: TRBJ2-5; V: TRBV19; DNA: TGTGCCAGCCGGCCGGGACACTGGCGTTCGACCCAGTACTTC; CDR3: CASRPGHWRSTQYF
D: -; size: many; J: TRBJ2-3; V: TRBV6-1; DNA: TGTGCCAGCAGTGAAAGGCCGGAAGGCACAGATACGCAGTATTTT; CDR3: CASSERPEGTDTQYF
D: -; size: many; J: TRBJ2-1; V: TRBV18; DNA: TGTGCCAGCTCACCCCGGGACGGTTACAATGAGCAGTTCTTC; CDR3: CASSPRDGYNEQFF
D: -; size: many; J: TRBJ1-6; V: TRBV10-2; DNA: TGCGCCAGCAGTCGCGATCTTAGAGGGACGGGCAGACGGGACTATCATTCACCCCTCCACTTT; CDR3: CASSRDLRGTGRRDYHSPLHF
D: TRBD1; size: many; J: TRBJ2-7; V: TRBV5-1; DNA: TGCGCCAGCAGCCCCGGGACAGGGTACAACGAGCAGTACTTC; CDR3: CASSPGTGYNEQYF
D: TRBD1; size: many; J: TRBJ2-3; V: TRBV12-3/TRBV12-4; DNA: TGTGCCAGCAGCACAGGGGACACAGATACGCAGTATTTT; CDR3: CASSTGDTDTQYF
D: -; size: few; J: TRBJ1-5; V: TRBV2; DNA: TGTGCCAGCAGTGAGCGCCAGGGAGATCAGCCCCAGCATTTT; CDR3: CASSERQGDQPQHF
D: -; size: -; J: TRBJ1-3; V: TRBV19; DNA: TGTGCCAGTAGTATCCTACCGTCTGCCCGGAGTCTCGGAAACACCATATATTTT; CDR3: CASSILPSARSLGNTIYF
D: -; size: many; J: TRBJ1-5; V: TRBV9; DNA: TGTGCCAGCAGCCTTGGGGGCGCGAGCAATCAGCCCCAGCATTTT; CDR3: CASSLGGASNQPQHF
D: -; size: few; J: TRBJ2-7; V: TRBV10-3; DNA: TGTGCCATCAGTGGGGGGGGGCAACCCTCCTACGAGCAGTACTTC; CDR3: CAISGGGQPSYEQYF
D: -; size: many; J: TRBJ1-2; V: TRBV7-9; DNA: TGTGCCAGCAGCACTCCGGCCCTCTATGGCTACACCTTC; CDR3: CASSTPALYGYTF
D: -; size: many; J: TRBJ2-1; V: TRBV19; DNA: TGTGCCAGTAGTATTTATGCCTCCTACAATGAGCAGTTCTTC; CDR3: CASSIYASYNEQFF
D: TRBD2; size: -; J: TRBJ2-2; V: TRBV7-2; DNA: TGTGCCAGCAGCTGGCCGGGACTAGCCGGTTCCGGGGAGCTGTTTTTT; CDR3: CASSWPGLAGSGELFF
D: -; size: many; J: TRBJ2-7; V: TRBV20-1; DNA: TGCAGTGCTAGAGATCCCGGGGGACTGGCCTACGAGCAGTACTTC; CDR3: CSARDPGGLAYEQYF
D: TRBD1; size: many; J: TRBJ2-5; V: TRBV6-1; DNA: TGTGCCAGCAAAGGACAGGGGGATCACTGGGAGACCCAGTACTTC; CDR3: CASKGQGDHWETQYF
D: TRBD1; size: many; J: TRBJ1-4; V: TRBV29-1; DNA: TGCAGCGTCGTCGGGACAGGGGGAACTAATGAAAAACTGTTTTTT; CDR3: CSVVGTGGTNEKLFF
D: -; size: few; J: TRBJ2-4; V: TRBV20-1; DNA: TGCAGTGCTAGAGTCGACAGAACTTTAGGAAACATTCAGTACTTC; CDR3: CSARVDRTLGNIQYF
D: TRBD1; size: many; J: TRBJ1-5; V: TRBV19; DNA: TGTGCCAGTAGTATCCAGACAGGGCCTGGCAATCAGCCCCAGCATTTT; CDR3: CASSIQTGPGNQPQHF
D: -; size: many; J: TRBJ2-5; V: TRBV18; DNA: TGTGCCAGCTCACCGACAGGATCTGGAGAGACCCAGTACTTC; CDR3: CASSPTGSGETQYF
D: -; size: many; J: TRBJ1-6; V: TRBV9; DNA: TGTGCCAGCAGCGTAGGAGGATCACCCCTCCACTTT; CDR3: CASSVGGSPLHF
D: TRBD2; size: many; J: TRBJ2-7; V: TRBV24-1; DNA: TGTGCCACCAGTGATCCACCGCCGGGACAGTCGAATCAAGGACTAGCGGGAGGGCCTAACGAGCAGTACTTC; CDR3: CATSDPPPGQSNQGLAGGPNEQYF
D: -; size: many; J: TRBJ2-7; V: TRBV20-1; DNA: TGCAGTGCTAGAGATCCAGGGCAGGGATCCTACGAGCAGTACTTC; CDR3: CSARDPGQGSYEQYF
D: -; size: many; J: TRBJ2-3; V: TRBV5-1; DNA: TGCGCCAGCAGCCTTCCAGGAGATACGCAGTATTTT; CDR3: CASSLPGDTQYF
D: TRBD2; size: many; J: TRBJ2-1; V: TRBV5-1; DNA: TGCGCCAGCAGCTTCCAAGCGGGGCTATACAATGAGCAGTTCTTC; CDR3: CASSFQAGLYNEQFF
D: -; size: once; J: TRBJ2-1; V: TRBV15; DNA: TGTGCCACCAGCAGAGAGTCCCTTGGGAATGAGCAGTTCTTC; CDR3: CATSRESLGNEQFF
D: -; size: many; J: TRBJ1-1; V: TRBV2; DNA: TGTGCCACAAAGGAGGGGAACACTGAAGCTTTCTTT; CDR3: CATKEGNTEAFF
D: -; size: few; J: TRBJ2-1; V: TRBV7-8; DNA: TGTGCCAGCAGCTTAGCCGGGGCCTACTACAATGAGCAGTTCTTC; CDR3: CASSLAGAYYNEQFF
D: -; size: many; J: TRBJ1-5; V: TRBV6-1; DNA: TGTGCCAGCAGTGATTTAGGCGGGGTTAGCAATCAGCCCCAGCATTTT; CDR3: CASSDLGGVSNQPQHF
D: TRBD2; size: many; J: TRBJ2-7; V: TRBV6-6; DNA: TGTGCCAGCAGCTCCCGCATACTAGCGGGGACGGGGGAGCAGTACTTC; CDR3: CASSSRILAGTGEQYF
D: -; size: many; J: TRBJ2-3; V: TRBV5-1; DNA: TGCGCCAGCAGCTTGGACTTTTCCACAGATACGCAGTATTTT; CDR3: CASSLDFSTDTQYF
D: -; size: many; J: TRBJ2-7; V: TRBV12-3/TRBV12-4; DNA: TGTGCCAGCAGTTCTGGGGGTGCCGAGCAGTACTTC; CDR3: CASSSGGAEQYF
D: -; size: many; J: TRBJ1-1; V: TRBV9; DNA: TGTGCCAGCAGCACAGGCAGCAAGAACACTGAAGCTTTCTTT; CDR3: CASSTGSKNTEAFF
D: TRBD1; size: few; J: TRBJ1-2; V: TRBV3-1; DNA: TGTGCCAGCAGCAAACAGGGGGGCTATGGCTACACCTTC; CDR3: CASSKQGGYGYTF
D: -; size: many; J: TRBJ2-7; V: TRBV29-1; DNA: TGCAGCGTGAAACAGTCGATCGGGAGCTCCTACGAGCAGTACTTC; CDR3: CSVKQSIGSSYEQYF
D: -; size: few; J: TRBJ1-1; V: TRBV7-9; DNA: TGTGCCAGCAGCTTAGAGGCTGGGAACACTGAAGCTTTCTTT; CDR3: CASSLEAGNTEAFF
D: -; size: many; J: TRBJ1-3; V: TRBV3-1; DNA: TGTGCCAGCAGCCGGGACGTACACTCTGGAAACACCATATATTTT; CDR3: CASSRDVHSGNTIYF
D: -; size: few; J: TRBJ1-1; V: TRBV12-3/TRBV12-4; DNA: TGTGCCAGCAGTTTAAATTCCGTAGGAACTGAAGCTTTCTTT; CDR3: CASSLNSVGTEAFF
D: TRBD1; size: large; J: TRBJ2-1; V: TRBV9; DNA: TGTGCCAGCAGCGCCCCCCCGGGACAGGCAGGGAATGAGCAGTTCTTC; CDR3: CASSAPPGQAGNEQFF
D: TRBD2; size: -; J: TRBJ2-1; V: TRBV29-1; DNA: TGCAGCGTTGATTCGGGCGGGAGGGACAATGAGCAGTTCTTC; CDR3: CSVDSGGRDNEQFF
D: TRBD2; size: -; J: TRBJ2-1; V: TRBV11-2; DNA: TGTGCCAGCAGCTTAACGGGGAGGGGCAGTCGGAATGAGCAGTTCTTC; CDR3: CASSLTGRGSRNEQFF
D: -; size: few; J: TRBJ1-1; V: TRBV5-1; DNA: TGCGCCAGCAGCCTTGGCACCCTCGGGAACACTGAAGCTTTCTTT; CDR3: CASSLGTLGNTEAFF